The 29 T cell receptor beta chains in this list originate from one sample, sequenced in a study of OX40 agonist ivuxolimab in advanced cancers. The data were produced by immunoSEQ multiplex PCR, yet TCRdb's version contains in-frame clones alone and is incomplete. The data contain around 150,000 clones, approximately 94% of them seen just once; the ten biggest clones take up around 0.31%. Source: CD4+ or CD8+ T cells sorted from blood, taken in a trial of the OX40 agonist ivuxolimab. The source of these receptors is an adult with an advanced solid tumor such as melanoma, head and neck, liver or kidney cancer.

The V call is TRBV30, the J call TRBJ2-7, with TRBD2 matching over 12 bases. This CDR3 has 18 residues. The germline gives CDR1 GTSNPN, CDR2 SVGIG (reference sequence). The V segment lost 3 bases and the J segment 0 bases; nucleotides outside the gene matches: 12. The CDR3, as DNA: TGTGCCTGGAGCCACCCGGGACTAGCGGGCTCCAGCTCCTACGAGCAGTACTTC. Protein product: CAWSHPGLAGSSSYEQYF. The full variable domain, with the rest looked up from reference TRBV30 and TRBJ2-7, is SQTIHQWPATLVQPVGSPLSLECTVEGTSNPNLYWYRQAAGRGLQLLFYSVGIGQISSEVPQNLSASRPQDRQFILSSKKLLLSDSGFYLCAWSHPGLAGSSSYEQYFGPGTRLTVT.

This chain connects TRBV10-3 to TRBJ2-7, with TRBD1 identical over 10 bases. With V trimmed by 2 bases and J by 5 bases, 6 bases remained unmatched. The CDR3 has 15 amino acids. Germline V lookup: CDR1 ENHRY, CDR2 SYGVKD. The CDR3 region is CAISEPGGQGDEQYF. CDR3 bases: TGTGCCATCAGTGAGCCGGGCGGACAGGGGGACGAGCAGTACTTC.

The count of this clone is one. The V gene is TRBV15, the J gene TRBJ1-6; unclear D gene. Trimming pared 0 bases from V and 3 bases from J, leaving 12 bases between. The germline V gene has CDR1 LNHNV and CDR2 YYDKDF (reference sequence). This CDR3 region has 17 residues. CDR3 sequence reads: CATSRETATYYNSPLHF. The DNA of the CDR3 is TGTGCCACCAGCAGAGAGACCGCTACTTACTATAATTCACCCCTCCACTTT.

V and J are TRBV6-1 and TRBJ2-1, with 7 bases lining up with TRBD2. Germline CDR1 reads MNHNS; CDR2 reads SASEGT. The ends lost 2 bases at V and 7 bases at J; junction bases unmatched: 11. The CDR3 has 16 residues. The CDR3 reads CASSERGTGGRNEQFF. CDR3 nucleotide sequence: TGTGCCAGCAGTGAAAGGGGAACGGGAGGAAGAAATGAGCAGTTCTTC.

The genes are TRBV7-9 and TRBJ1-2; D gene uncertain. Trimming cost V 3 bases and J 4 bases, with 9 bases left between them. The CDR3 runs to 13 residues. The germline V gene has CDR1 SEHNR and CDR2 FQNEAQ (reference sequence). CDR3: CASSFGPSYGYTF. The CDR3 DNA reads as TGTGCCAGCAGCTTTGGACCTAGCTATGGCTACACCTTC.

A single count supports this clone. The J gene is TRBJ2-2, the V gene TRBV28; D possibly corresponds to TRBD2 (5 bases). V was clipped by 4 bases and J by 1 base, with 13 bases between them. The CDR3 consists of 16 residues. Germline lookup yields CDR1 MDHEN and CDR2 SYDVKM. CDR3 coding DNA: TGTGCCAGCAGTTCCCCCCGGGGTTTGAACACCGGGGAGCTGTTTTTT. Its translation is CASSSPRGLNTGELFF.

The chain links TRBV7-6 to TRBJ2-2; perhaps TRBD2 as D (7 bases). The CDR3 has 16 amino acids. Trimming shortened V by 6 bases and J by 6 bases, and 20 bases separated the two germline ends. Germline values: CDR1 SGHVS, CDR2 FNYEAQ. CDR3 nucleotides: TGTGCCAGCAGGACAGGAGCGGGAACCAACCCCGGGGAGCTGTTTTTT. As protein: CASRTGAGTNPGELFF.

This clone appeared once. The V and J genes are TRBV2 and TRBJ2-7; a weak D match, TRBD2 (5 bases). The CDR3 extends over 13 amino acids. Germline CDR1 and CDR2: SNHLY and FYNNEI. Between the trimmed V and J ends, which lost 8 bases and 0 bases, there was a span of 11 bases. The CDR3 loop is CASVSGFSYEQYF. Written as DNA, the CDR3 is TGTGCCAGCGTTTCGGGGTTCTCCTACGAGCAGTACTTC.

The chain couples TRBV12-5 to TRBJ2-3; D ambiguous. The CDR3 runs 13 residues. V lost 2 bases, J lost 4 bases, and 7 bases lay in between. Per germline, CDR1 LGHNT and CDR2 FRNRAP. The CDR3 DNA follows: TGTGCTAGTGGTTTGATGGGTGCAGATACGCAGTATTTT. It translates to CASGLMGADTQYF.

J is TRBJ1-3 and V is TRBV9; perhaps TRBD1 as D (5 bases). Germline V gives CDR1 SGDLS, CDR2 YYNGEE. Trimming cost V 2 bases and J 0 bases, with 6 bases left between them. The CDR3 runs 14 residues. CDR3 sequence reads: CASSVQGSGNTIYF. The CDR3 DNA follows: TGTGCCAGCAGCGTCCAGGGCTCTGGAAACACCATATATTTT.

The chain joins TRBV12-5 to TRBJ1-5; 7 nucleotides line up with TRBD1. The CDR3 is made up of 16 amino acids. Germline loops: CDR1 LGHNT, CDR2 FRNRAP. V trimming: 4 bases; J trimming: 0 bases; junction bases outside the gene matches: 6. CDR3 sequence (DNA): TGTGCTAGTGGTTCGAGGGGGCAGTTTAGCAATCAGCCCCAGCATTTT. It specifies CASGSRGQFSNQPQHF.

The genes are TRBV7-3 and TRBJ1-2, with a weak D call TRBD1 (6 bases). CDR3 length: 14 residues. Germline loops: CDR1 SGHTA, CDR2 FQGTGA. Trimming took 5 bases from V and 13 from J, leaving 23 bases between them. CDR3 amino acids: CASSLGAGEGSSTF. The CDR3 bases are TGTGCCAGCAGCCTAGGGGCAGGGGAGGGGTCCAGCACCTTC.

The chain links TRBV11-2 to TRBJ2-7; TRBD2 matches at 11 bases. With V trimmed by 5 bases and J by 3 bases, 9 bases remained unmatched. The length of the CDR3 is 16 residues. Germline V gives CDR1 SGHAT, CDR2 FQNNGV. CDR3 residues: CASSVELAGDIYEQYF. CDR3 coding DNA: TGTGCCAGCAGCGTCGAACTAGCGGGGGACATCTACGAGCAGTACTTC. The full variable domain, completed using reference TRBV11-2 and TRBJ2-7, is EAGVAQSPRYKIIEKRQSVAFWCNPISGHATLYWYQQILGQGPKLLIQFQNNGVVDDSQLPKDRFSAERLKGVDSTLKIQPAKLEDSAVYLCASSVELAGDIYEQYFGPGTRLTVT.

The J gene is TRBJ2-1, the V gene TRBV27, with D maybe TRBD2 (5 bases). This CDR3 contains 12 residues. Trimming removed 7 bases at V and 8 bases at J, with 12 bases between. CDR1 and CDR2 (germline): MNHEY, SMNVEV (reference sequence). CDR3 sequence reads: CASKSLAHEQFF. For the CDR3, the DNA is TGTGCCAGCAAGAGTCTAGCTCATGAGCAGTTCTTC.

The chain has TRBV6-6 and TRBJ1-6; D may be TRBD1 (6 bases). The V gene lost 6 bases and the J gene lost 9 bases, with 18 bases spanning the gap. The CDR3 is 15 residues long. Germline loops: CDR1 MNHNY, CDR2 SVGAGI (reference sequence). DNA for the CDR3: TGTGCCAGCAGCCCCCGGGGGGCGCAAGTTTCACCCCTCCACTTT. Translation gives CASSPRGAQVSPLHF.

The V gene is TRBV19, the J gene TRBJ2-1; TRBD1 agrees at 8 bases. CDR3 length: 16 amino acids. Per the germline V gene, CDR1 is LNHDA and CDR2 is SQIVND (reference sequence). V gave up 4 bases and J gave up 4 bases; unmatched junction bases: 9. As DNA, the CDR3 is TGTGCCAGTAGTAGCCACGGACAGGGCGTATACAATGAGCAGTTCTTC. Amino acid sequence: CASSSHGQGVYNEQFF. Variable domain in full (rest from reference TRBV19 and TRBJ2-1): DGGITQSPKYLFRKEGQNVTLSCEQNLNHDAMYWYRQDPGQGLRLIYYSQIVNDFQKGDIAEGYSVSREKKESFPLTVTSAQKNPTAFYLCASSSHGQGVYNEQFFGPGTRLTVL.

This chain links TRBV5-4 with TRBJ2-1; 9 bases agree with TRBD2. V lost 3 bases to trimming and J lost 2 bases; unmatched junction nucleotides: 3. Germline CDR1 and CDR2: SGHNT and YYREEE (reference sequence). CDR3 length equals 15 residues. CDR3 DNA: TGTGCCAGCAGCTCCCCTAGCGGGACCTACAATGAGCAGTTCTTC. Its protein is CASSSPSGTYNEQFF.

The V gene is TRBV18, the J gene TRBJ2-5, with D unclear. V gave up 1 base and J gave up 5 bases, with 8 bases separating them. Looked up from germline, CDR1 is KGHSH and CDR2 is LQKENI. This CDR3 has 13 amino acids. The CDR3 DNA reads as TGTGCCAGCTCACCACGCCCCCAGGAGACCCAGTACTTC. It translates to CASSPRPQETQYF. The whole variable domain, filled in from reference TRBV18 and TRBJ2-5, reads NAGVMQNPRHLVRRRGQEARLRCSPMKGHSHVYWYRQLPEEGLKFMVYLQKENIIDESGMPKERFSAEFPKEGPSILRIQQVVRGDSAAYFCASSPRPQETQYFGPGTRLLVL.

The genes are TRBV28 and TRBJ2-7, with TRBD2 identical over 8 bases. Germline CDR1 MDHEN, CDR2 SYDVKM. J was trimmed by 1 base and V by 5 bases; bases with no gene match: 4. This CDR3 is 14 amino acids long. The CDR3 DNA reads TGTGCCAGCAGTAGGGGCGGGAGGTCCTACGAGCAGTACTTC. Translated, it gives CASSRGGRSYEQYF.

This chain links TRBV4-1 with TRBJ2-3; 15 bases are shared with TRBD2. The CDR3 length is 16 residues. CDR1 is MGHRA, CDR2 YSYEKL, per germline. The junction had 0 bases not matched to a gene; V was cut back by 1 base and J by 4 bases. CDR3 in DNA: TGCGCCAGCAGCCAAGGGACTAGCGGGAGGGCAGATACGCAGTATTTT. This codes for CASSQGTSGRADTQYF.

The CDR3 bases are TGTGCCAGCAGTTTAGGACAGGGGCCGGAGACCCAGTACTTC. This sequence encodes CASSLGQGPETQYF. This chain joins TRBV28 and TRBJ2-5; TRBD1 matches 9 bases. CDR1 is MDHEN, CDR2 SYDVKM, per germline. The junction had 3 bases not matched to a gene; V was cut back by 2 bases and J by 5 bases. The CDR3 extends over 14 amino acids.

The chain is built from TRBV5-6 and TRBJ1-1; the match to TRBD1 covers 7 bases. This CDR3 contains 16 residues. J lost 0 bases, V lost 4 bases, and 9 bases had no gene match. CDR1 is SGHDT and CDR2 is YYEEEE in the germline V gene. In DNA form, the CDR3 reads TGTGCCAGCAGCCGTAGGACAGGCCTGATGAACACTGAAGCTTTCTTT. This translates into CASSRRTGLMNTEAFF.

The chain combines TRBV2 with TRBJ2-5, with D perhaps TRBD1 (6 bases). Germline V gene sequence: CDR1 SNHLY, CDR2 FYNNEI. V lost 6 bases and J lost 4, with 12 bases in between. This CDR3 region has 13 residues. The CDR3 DNA reads TGTGCCAGCAGGAGGGGGTCGTTAGAGACCCAGTACTTC. This encodes CASRRGSLETQYF.

This chain joins TRBV18 and TRBJ1-2; D possibly corresponds to TRBD1 (5 bases). The CDR3 sequence is 12 residues long. The V and J ends lost 6 bases and 5 bases respectively, with 10 bases between them. Germline V CDR1 and CDR2: KGHSH, LQKENI. CDR3 DNA: TGTGCCAGCTCCCCCGGGACTTATGGCTACACCTTC. It codes for CASSPGTYGYTF.

Only one count was recorded for this clone. This sequence joins TRBV27 and TRBJ2-5; no clear D gene. V gave up 3 bases and J gave up 5 bases, with 13 bases separating them. This CDR3 spans 14 amino acids. From germline, CDR1 is MNHEY and CDR2 SMNVEV (reference sequence). The CDR3 loop reads CASSLLSSMETQYF. Written as DNA, the CDR3 is TGTGCCAGCAGTTTGCTATCCTCCATGGAGACCCAGTACTTC.

The V and J genes are TRBV5-1 and TRBJ2-3; D possibly uses TRBD1 or TRBD2 (5 bases each). Per the germline V gene, CDR1 is SGHRS and CDR2 is YFSETQ. The V end lost 5 bases, the J end lost 0 bases, and 13 bases lay between the germline ends. The CDR3 totals 15 residues. CDR3 DNA: TGCGCCAGCAGTTCCGGGACGAAGAGCACAGATACGCAGTATTTT. Encoded protein: CASSSGTKSTDTQYF.

This clone was picked up one time. The rearrangement uses TRBV18 and TRBJ2-5; D is uncertain. The CDR3 consists of 12 residues. V was pared by 3 bases and J by 0 bases, with 2 bases between. In germline, CDR1 is KGHSH, CDR2 LQKENI. The CDR3 is CASSPYQETQYF. CDR3 nucleotide sequence: TGTGCCAGCTCACCTTACCAAGAGACCCAGTACTTC.

The chain uses TRBV27 and TRBJ1-2, with 11 bases matching TRBD1. The CDR3 is 13 amino acids. The V and J ends lost 8 bases and 5 bases, in that order; junction bases with no gene match: 4. Germline loops: CDR1 MNHEY, CDR2 SMNVEV (reference sequence). CDR3 loop: CASRTGGRYGYTF. CDR3 DNA sequence: TGTGCCAGCCGGACAGGGGGCAGGTATGGCTACACCTTC.

The chain employs TRBV11-2 and TRBJ1-2; D is ambiguous. V lost 5 bases and J 7 bases, leaving 20 bases between the germline ends. This CDR3 is built from 15 residues. The V gene's germline CDR1 is SGHAT and CDR2 FQNNGV. The CDR3 nucleotides read TGTGCCAGCAGCCATGTGAAAGGGATGTTTCCTGGCTACACCTTC. This codes for CASSHVKGMFPGYTF.